This is a list of T cell receptor beta chains from one sample in a study of blood T cell repertoires in COVID-19. TCRdb's copy holds only in-frame clones and misses some; the assay was immunoSEQ multiplex PCR. The sample carries hundreds of thousands of clones, about nine tenths recorded once. Sequenced sample: PBMCs or T cells enriched from blood (not recorded which). These receptors all stem from a man aged 35 to 55 who had recovered from COVID-19. The conserved cysteine and the conserved F or W are not part of the CDR3 here. The D gene is left open where the match is weak.

V gene,D gene,J gene,CDR3 protein
TRBV12-5,TRBD2,TRBJ2-5,ASGQGLAGATGETQY
TRBV6-5,.,TRBJ2-4,ASSPGAGVNIQY
TRBV6-2/TRBV6-3,.,TRBJ2-5,ASSGLQETQY
TRBV7-9,TRBD2,TRBJ2-5,ASSRTGTSGSNTQY
TRBV5-1,.,TRBJ1-2,ASSLTRSDGYT
TRBV7-6,TRBD2,TRBJ2-2,ASSRREGISDTGELF
TRBV6-5,.,TRBJ1-1,ASRDQGATAF
TRBV28,.,TRBJ1-1,ASSKQAPEAF
TRBV7-2,TRBD1,TRBJ1-4,ASSETGQTNEKLF
TRBV4-3,TRBD1,TRBJ1-2,ASSQGQGLEGYT
TRBV5-4,.,TRBJ1-1,ASSFPGDTEAF
TRBV7-6,TRBD2,TRBJ2-7,ASSLSGGDGEQY
TRBV19,TRBD2,TRBJ2-4,ASSLSGGFRVDIQY
TRBV9,TRBD1,TRBJ2-2,ASSVAVDRVRTGELF
TRBV4-3,TRBD1,TRBJ1-6,ASSPRGGTGNSPLH
TRBV29-1,.,TRBJ1-2,SVNPRQGYT
TRBV13,TRBD1,TRBJ1-1,ASSYDKRTGGTEAF
TRBV10-3,.,TRBJ1-6,AISETKDSPLH
TRBV7-3,.,TRBJ1-1,ASSPTGGNTEAF
TRBV7-2,TRBD1,TRBJ1-1,ASSLESGQGTTEAF
TRBV11-3,TRBD1,TRBJ2-3,ASSLTGADTQY
TRBV29-1,.,TRBJ1-5,SARKETGQPQH
TRBV7-8,.,TRBJ2-1,ASSLESSYNEQF
TRBV4-3,.,TRBJ2-3,ASSQGVAGGTDTQY
TRBV5-4,TRBD2,TRBJ2-4,ASSLSGGALAKNIQY
TRBV12-3/TRBV12-4,.,TRBJ1-1,ASSPTRAAEAF
TRBV27,TRBD2,TRBJ2-3,ASSLLAGGQGDTQY
TRBV5-1,TRBD1,TRBJ1-1,ASSGPGQGAGAF
TRBV24-1,.,TRBJ2-1,ATSDLTDYNEQF
TRBV19,TRBD1,TRBJ1-2,ASTDRGAGYT
TRBV28,.,TRBJ1-1,ASSMVVNTEAF
TRBV5-1,.,TRBJ2-3,ASSLYDTQY
TRBV10-3,.,TRBJ1-2,AISESFTGAGYT
TRBV27,.,TRBJ2-2,ASTYLGGNTGELF
TRBV19,TRBD1,TRBJ1-1,ASTKGTALNTEAF
TRBV2,.,TRBJ1-5,ASSEALRWTGNQPQH
TRBV6-5,.,TRBJ2-5,ASSYSTIGRETQY
TRBV4-1,.,TRBJ1-2,ASSPAGPGGAFYGYT
TRBV6-2/TRBV6-3,.,TRBJ2-7,ASSYTPLRELSTYEQY
TRBV5-4,TRBD2,TRBJ2-1,ASSPEPGLASYNEQF
TRBV6-5,TRBD2,TRBJ2-1,ASSYRTSSNEQF
TRBV29-1,.,TRBJ2-7,SVRGGDSYEQY
TRBV4-1,TRBD1,TRBJ1-2,ASSQETGVGYGYT
TRBV6-5,.,TRBJ2-7,ASSVTASSSYEQY
TRBV9,.,TRBJ1-2,ASSVAGTSYGYT
TRBV29-1,TRBD1,TRBJ1-2,SVKEGAKGYT
TRBV28,TRBD1,TRBJ2-1,ASRARTGRGGEQF
TRBV4-3,.,TRBJ2-7,ASSQADKPYEQY
TRBV6-4,.,TRBJ2-3,ASSHRETDTQY
TRBV5-1,.,TRBJ1-1,ASRPRPGDTEAF
TRBV7-9,TRBD1,TRBJ1-1,ASSHPDGTGHLMNTEAF
TRBV10-3,.,TRBJ2-2,AISELGNTGELF
TRBV6-1,TRBD2,TRBJ2-5,ASSEAQTSAGETQY
TRBV24-1,TRBD1,TRBJ2-1,ATSGGRGQDNEQF
TRBV7-3,.,TRBJ1-6,ASSFNYNSPLH